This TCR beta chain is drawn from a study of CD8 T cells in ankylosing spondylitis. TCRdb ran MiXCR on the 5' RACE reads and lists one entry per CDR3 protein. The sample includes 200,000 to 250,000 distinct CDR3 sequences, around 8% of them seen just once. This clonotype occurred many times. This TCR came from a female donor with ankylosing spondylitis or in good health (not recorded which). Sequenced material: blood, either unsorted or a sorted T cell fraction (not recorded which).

The CDR3 region has the DNA TGCAGCGGGGGGGACAGCGAAACCTATGGCTACACCTTC. Translation: CSGGDSETYGYTF. This chain uses TRBV29-1 with TRBJ1-2, with 7 bases that match TRBD1. The CDR3 runs to 13 residues. Germline V gene data show CDR1 as SQVTM and CDR2 as ANQGSEA. With 7 bases clipped from V and 4 bases from J, the junction kept 9 bases outside the gene matches.